This T cell receptor beta chain was identified in a study of T cell repertoires in cytomegalovirus infection (dated by TCRdb to about 2019). With respect to the entire study: The peptide stimulations were aimed at well-studied HLA-B-restricted epitopes as well as recently identified HLA-C-restricted CMV epitopes, whose presentation resists viral immunomodulation. Because public TCR beta signatures pointed to carriage of CMV infection together with the matching HLA type, the HLA type of each donor mattered for the analysis. Summary of the overall study and its limitations: In both this cohort and an independent roughly 330-donor cohort, the cumulative frequency of public TCR beta family members distinguished carriers of CMV infection plus the relevant HLA type. The ex vivo response was dominated by HLA-C-restricted CMV-specific TCR beta clonotypes, which also provided the single most frequent clonotype in two of eight donors.

Trimming leaves V shorter by 7 bases and J shorter by 4 bases, with the junction holding 11 bases beyond the gene matches. Including cysteine and phenylalanine, the CDR3 has 16 amino acids. Only CDR3 DNA remains: 48 bases, in frame from the first base. Via the germline V gene, CDR1 is MNHEY and CDR2 SVGEGT. Concerning this clonotype itself: Its antigen specificity is not known. Per-base qualities were not stored, and no clone one base away is much larger.

The sequencer was an Illumina HiSeq 1500. TCRdb passed the public sequencing reads through fastp at Q25 and MiXCR, retaining productive beta sequences. Entries that share a CDR3 protein sequence are merged under the most common genes and DNA. The sample data list about 740,000 distinct CDR3 sequences, and around a third of these were observed just once. The top ten hold 15% to 20% of the sample. Interpreted using the paper, the treatment or condition label stands for: in vitro stimulation with specific CMV peptide epitopes to enrich CMV-specific T cells. The source was cultured PBMCs, collected from culture after CMV antigen stimulation. The chain uses TRBV6-2 or TRBV6-3 and TRBJ2-2, with 8 central nucleotides matching TRBD2. This TCR derives from a human donor in good health (CMV status not recorded). Some clones in this sample may be carry-over from other donors' samples. In nucleotides, the sequence is TGTGCCAGCAAACGGGGGGGGCTACAAGTCACCGGGGAGCTGTTTTTT. Its protein reads: CASKRGGLQVTGELFF.